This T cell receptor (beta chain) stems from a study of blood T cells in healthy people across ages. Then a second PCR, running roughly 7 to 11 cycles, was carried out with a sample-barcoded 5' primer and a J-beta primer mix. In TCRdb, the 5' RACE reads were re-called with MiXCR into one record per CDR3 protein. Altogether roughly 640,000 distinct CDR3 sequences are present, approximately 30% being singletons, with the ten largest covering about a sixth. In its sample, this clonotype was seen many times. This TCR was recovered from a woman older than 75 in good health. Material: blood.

In DNA form, the CDR3 reads TGCGCCAGCAGCCCGGGGACTAAAAGTGAGCAGTTCTTC. Protein sequence: CASSPGTKSEQFF. The V and J genes are TRBV5-1 and TRBJ2-1, with 7 positions matching TRBD2. CDR3 length equals 13 residues. V shed 4 bases and J 9 bases; nucleotides not matched to a gene: 7. Germline CDR1 and CDR2: SGHRS and YFSETQ.